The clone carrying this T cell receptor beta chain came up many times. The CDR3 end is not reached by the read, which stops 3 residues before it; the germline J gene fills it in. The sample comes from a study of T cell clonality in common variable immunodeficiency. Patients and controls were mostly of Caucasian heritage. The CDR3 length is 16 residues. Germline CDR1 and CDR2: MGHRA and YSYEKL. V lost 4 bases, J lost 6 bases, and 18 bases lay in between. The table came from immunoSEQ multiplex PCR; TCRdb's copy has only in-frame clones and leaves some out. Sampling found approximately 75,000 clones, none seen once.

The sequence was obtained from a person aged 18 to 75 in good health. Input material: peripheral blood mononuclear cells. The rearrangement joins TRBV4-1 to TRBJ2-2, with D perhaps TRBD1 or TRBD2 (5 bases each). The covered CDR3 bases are TGCGCCAGCAGCCGGGTCCAGGGCATGGGAGCCGGGGAG. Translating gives CASSRVQGMGAGE. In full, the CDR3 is CASSRVQGMGAGELFF.